This TCR beta chain was recorded in a study of OX40 agonist ivuxolimab in advanced cancers. About the investigation overall: The costimulatory receptor OX40 (CD134) was targeted by ivuxolimab, a fully human IgG2 agonistic monoclonal antibody. Partial responses were achieved by three dose-escalation patients, of whom one had hepatocellular carcinoma and two had cutaneous melanoma. Intravenous ivuxolimab was administered to patients every 2 weeks at six dose levels: 0.01, 0.1, 0.3, 1.5, 3 and 10 mg/kg. A male proportion of 70% to 90% and a mean age of around 60 years, ranging from roughly 23 to 80, were recorded for the dose-escalation cohort. Of the approximately 50 dose-escalation patients, hepatocellular carcinoma was present in around 20, melanoma in some 15, renal cell carcinoma in 9 and head and neck cancer in 9. The paper covers the monotherapy dose-escalation part of the phase I ivuxolimab trial, which included N ≈ 52 patients. Peripheral TCRbeta sequencing was intended to test whether TCR sequence diversity was altered and clonal T-cell expansion was caused by ivuxolimab. Prior anti-PD-1, anti-PD-L1 or anti-CTLA-4 therapy was permitted, and approximately 42% of dose-escalation patients had received checkpoint inhibitors.

Details on this clone: This clone's antigen is unknown. One base away there is no much larger clone; base qualities are not given.

The CDR3 numbers 15 residues from cysteine through phenylalanine. Left in the record is the CDR3 DNA by itself, 45 bases read in frame from the first base. V ends up 6 bases short and J 9 bases short, with an unmatched junction base count of 11. From a lookup of the germline V gene, CDR1 and CDR2 are SNHLY and FYNNEI. The trial excluded patients who had a history of autoimmune disease or were on systemic immunosuppression. In every dose cohort, peripheral blood was drawn for TCR sequencing at baseline, cycle 4 day 1, and cycle 7 day 1. Samples came from an open-label, multicenter, first-in-human phase I dose-escalation trial of ivuxolimab. Adults with locally advanced or metastatic melanoma, renal cell, hepatocellular, or head and neck squamous cell carcinoma were enrolled in the trial. Before TCR sequencing, CD4+ T cells and CD8+ T cells from peripheral blood were sorted into separate populations.

Overall study results and their limits: After ivuxolimab, more expanded clones were found on average in CD8+ T cells than in CD4+ T cells. The antigen specificity of the clonally expanded peripheral T cells was not determined. Clonal expansion of both CD4+ and CD8+ blood T cells was observed from baseline to week 6 at doses 0.1 to 3.0 mg/kg. In the 0.1-3.0 mg/kg groups, partial responders had among the lowest normalized peripheral clonal expansion, particularly in CD8+ T cells. Low levels of normalized T-cell clonal expansion were also seen in some patients who did not respond.

Genomic DNA was extracted from sorted cells for sequencing of the TCRbeta CDR3 region. TCRbeta CDR3 regions were sequenced using the immunoSEQ Assay. In TCRdb, the immuneACCESS table is reduced to in-frame sequences with V and J assigned. These tables do not hold every clone; where another copy was compared, an unresolved V gene accounts for under half, and the others remain unexplained. The sample table records tens of thousands of clones; 85% of these occur just once. The ten biggest clones cover less than 4% of the sample. The TCR sequence derives from an adult with an advanced solid tumor such as melanoma, head and neck, liver or kidney cancer. Sequenced material: CD4+ or CD8+ T cells sorted from blood, taken in a trial of the OX40 agonist ivuxolimab. The chain joins TRBV2 to TRBJ1-6, with 7 middle bases fitting TRBD1. The CDR3 is CASRETGSSGSPLHF. DNA sequence: TGTGCCAGCAGAGAGACAGGGTCAAGTGGTTCACCCCTCCACTTT.